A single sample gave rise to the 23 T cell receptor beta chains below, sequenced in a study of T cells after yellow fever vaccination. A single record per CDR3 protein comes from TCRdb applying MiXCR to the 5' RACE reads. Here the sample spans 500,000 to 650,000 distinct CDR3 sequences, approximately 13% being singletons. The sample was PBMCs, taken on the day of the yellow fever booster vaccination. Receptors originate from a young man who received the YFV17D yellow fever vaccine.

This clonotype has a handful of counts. CDR3 loop: CASSHTNEQYF. The CDR3 DNA is TGTGCCAGCAGCCACACCAACGAGCAGTACTTC. The chain couples TRBV7-2 to TRBJ2-7; D unresolved. Germline V gene data show CDR1 as SGHTA and CDR2 as FQGNSA. V was clipped by 5 bases and J by 5 bases, with 7 bases between them. This CDR3 comprises 11 residues.

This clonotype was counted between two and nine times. In DNA form, the CDR3 reads TGCAGTGCTCTTGGGACAGGGAGCTCCTACAATGAGCAGTTCTTC. Encoded protein: CSALGTGSSYNEQFF. The rearrangement uses TRBV20-1 and TRBJ2-1, with TRBD1 matching over 9 bases. The CDR3 runs 15 residues. Unmatched junction bases numbered 5, after V lost 5 bases and J lost 0 bases. CDR1 is DFQATT and CDR2 is SNEGSKA in the germline V gene (reference sequence).

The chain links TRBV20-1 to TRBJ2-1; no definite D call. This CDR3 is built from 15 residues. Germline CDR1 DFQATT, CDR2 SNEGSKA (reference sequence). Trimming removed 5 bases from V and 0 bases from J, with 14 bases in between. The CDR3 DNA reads TGCAGTGCTGTTAAAGGTCGGAGCTCCTACAATGAGCAGTTCTTC. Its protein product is CSAVKGRSSYNEQFF.

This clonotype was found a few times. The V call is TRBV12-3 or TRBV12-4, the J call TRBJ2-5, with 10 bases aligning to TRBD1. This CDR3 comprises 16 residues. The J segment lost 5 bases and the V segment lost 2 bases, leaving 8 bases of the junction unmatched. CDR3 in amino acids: CASSLLIWDRGETQYF. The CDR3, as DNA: TGTGCCAGCAGTTTACTGATCTGGGACAGGGGTGAGACCCAGTACTTC.

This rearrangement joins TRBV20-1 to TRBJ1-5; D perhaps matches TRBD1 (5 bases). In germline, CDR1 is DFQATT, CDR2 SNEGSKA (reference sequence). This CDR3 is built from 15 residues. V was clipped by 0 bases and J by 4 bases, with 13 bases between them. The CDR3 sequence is CSARDPTEKNQPQHF. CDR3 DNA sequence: TGCAGTGCTAGAGATCCGACAGAGAAGAATCAGCCCCAGCATTTT.

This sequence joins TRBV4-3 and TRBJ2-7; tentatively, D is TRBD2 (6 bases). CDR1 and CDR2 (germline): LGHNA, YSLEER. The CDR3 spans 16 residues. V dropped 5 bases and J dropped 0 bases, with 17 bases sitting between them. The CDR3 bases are TGCGCCAGCAGCGAAGGGTCTGGGGGAGGCTCCTACGAGCAGTACTTC. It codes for CASSEGSGGGSYEQYF.

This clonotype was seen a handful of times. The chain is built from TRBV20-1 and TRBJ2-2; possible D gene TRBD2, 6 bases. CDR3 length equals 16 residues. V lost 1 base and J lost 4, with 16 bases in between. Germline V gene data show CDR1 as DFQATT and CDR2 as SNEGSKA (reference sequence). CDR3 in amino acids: CSARGGSLAITGELFF. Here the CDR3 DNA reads TGCAGTGCTAGAGGTGGATCGCTAGCGATCACCGGGGAGCTGTTTTTT.

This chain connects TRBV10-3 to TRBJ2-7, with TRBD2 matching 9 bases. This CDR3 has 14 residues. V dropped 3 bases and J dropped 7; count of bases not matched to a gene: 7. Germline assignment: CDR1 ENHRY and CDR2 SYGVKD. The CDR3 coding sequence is TGTGCCATCAGTGAAGGACTAGCGAGGGAGGAGCAGTACTTC. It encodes CAISEGLAREEQYF.

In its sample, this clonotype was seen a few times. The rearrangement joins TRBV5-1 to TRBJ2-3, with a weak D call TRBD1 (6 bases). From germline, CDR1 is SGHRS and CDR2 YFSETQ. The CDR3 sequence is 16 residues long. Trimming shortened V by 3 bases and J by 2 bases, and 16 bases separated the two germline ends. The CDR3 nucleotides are TGCGCCAGCAGCTGGAAGGGACACGTAGACACAGATACGCAGTATTTT. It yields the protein CASSWKGHVDTDTQYF.

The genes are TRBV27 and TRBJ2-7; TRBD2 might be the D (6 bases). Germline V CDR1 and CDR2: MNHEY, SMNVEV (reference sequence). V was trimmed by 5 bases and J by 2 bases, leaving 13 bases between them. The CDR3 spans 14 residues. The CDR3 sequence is CASSPRVAAYEQYF. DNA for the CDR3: TGTGCCAGCAGTCCCCGAGTAGCGGCCTACGAGCAGTACTTC.

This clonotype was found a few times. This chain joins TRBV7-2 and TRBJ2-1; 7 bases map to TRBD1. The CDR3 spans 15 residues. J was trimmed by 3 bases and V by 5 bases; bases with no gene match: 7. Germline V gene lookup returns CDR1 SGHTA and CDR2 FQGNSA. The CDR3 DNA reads TGTGCCAGCAGCCTAGGGGGCGTCTTCTACAATGAGCAGTTCTTC. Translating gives CASSLGGVFYNEQFF.

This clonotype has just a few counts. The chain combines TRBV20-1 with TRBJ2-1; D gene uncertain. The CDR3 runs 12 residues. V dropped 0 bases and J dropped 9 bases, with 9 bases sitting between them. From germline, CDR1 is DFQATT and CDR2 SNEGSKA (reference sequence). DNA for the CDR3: TGCAGTGCTAGAGAGGCGGTGGGTGAGCAGTTCTTC. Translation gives CSAREAVGEQFF.

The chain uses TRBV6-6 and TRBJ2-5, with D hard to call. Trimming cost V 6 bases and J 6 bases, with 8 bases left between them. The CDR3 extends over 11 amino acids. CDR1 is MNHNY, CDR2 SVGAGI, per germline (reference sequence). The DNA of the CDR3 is TGTGCCAGCAGGAACGAGAAGACCCAGTACTTC. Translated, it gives CASRNEKTQYF.

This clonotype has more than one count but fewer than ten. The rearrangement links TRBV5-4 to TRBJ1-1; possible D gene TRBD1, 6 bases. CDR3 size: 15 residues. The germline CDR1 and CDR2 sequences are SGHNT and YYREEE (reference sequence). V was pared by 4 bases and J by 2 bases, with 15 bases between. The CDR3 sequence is CASSQTEQGNTEAFF. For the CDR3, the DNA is TGTGCCAGCAGCCAGACCGAACAGGGAAACACTGAAGCTTTCTTT.

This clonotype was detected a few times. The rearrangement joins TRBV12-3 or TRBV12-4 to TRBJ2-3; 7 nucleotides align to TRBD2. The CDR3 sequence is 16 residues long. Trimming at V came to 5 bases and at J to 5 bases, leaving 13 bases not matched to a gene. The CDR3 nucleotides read TGTGCCAGCAGTATCCTACCTGGCGGGAGTCGAGATACGCAGTATTTT. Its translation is CASSILPGGSRDTQYF.

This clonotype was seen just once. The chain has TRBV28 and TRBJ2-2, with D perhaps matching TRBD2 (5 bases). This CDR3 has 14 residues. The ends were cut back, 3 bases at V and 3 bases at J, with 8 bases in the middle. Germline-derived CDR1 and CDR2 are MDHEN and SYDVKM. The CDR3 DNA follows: TGTGCCAGCAGTTTCAGGCGGGACACCGGGGAGCTGTTTTTT. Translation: CASSFRRDTGELFF.

In DNA, the CDR3 is TGTGCCACCAACCCGGGACCGACGGCTTCGGAGACCCAGTACTTC. Protein sequence: CATNPGPTASETQYF. The chain carries TRBV10-3 and TRBJ2-5; TRBD1 or TRBD2 may be the D gene (5 bases each). Germline assignment: CDR1 ENHRY and CDR2 SYGVKD. The CDR3 contains 15 residues. The V end was cut by 10 bases, the J end by 5 bases, with 23 bases between.

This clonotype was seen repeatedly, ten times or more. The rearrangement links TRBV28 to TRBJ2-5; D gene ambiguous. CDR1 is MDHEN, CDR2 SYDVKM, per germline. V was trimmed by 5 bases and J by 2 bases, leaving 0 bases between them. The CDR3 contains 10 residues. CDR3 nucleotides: TGTGCCAGCAGTCAAGAGACCCAGTACTTC. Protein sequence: CASSQETQYF. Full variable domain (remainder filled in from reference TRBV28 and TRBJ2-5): DVKVTQSSRYLVKRTGEKVFLECVQDMDHENMFWYRQDPGLGLRLIYFSYDVKMKEKGDIPEGYSVSREKKERFSLILESASTNQTSMYLCASSQETQYFGPGTRLLVL.

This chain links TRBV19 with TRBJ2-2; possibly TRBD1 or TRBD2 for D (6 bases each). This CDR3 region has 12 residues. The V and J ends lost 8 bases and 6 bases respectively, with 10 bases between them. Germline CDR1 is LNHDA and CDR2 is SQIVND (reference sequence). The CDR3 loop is CASWRGAGELFF. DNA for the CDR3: TGTGCCAGTTGGAGGGGGGCCGGGGAGCTGTTTTTT.

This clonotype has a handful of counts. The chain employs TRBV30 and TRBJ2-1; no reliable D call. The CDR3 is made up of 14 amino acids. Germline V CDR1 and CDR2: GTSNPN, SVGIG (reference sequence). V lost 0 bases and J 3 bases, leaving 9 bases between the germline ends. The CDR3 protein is CAWSVEQIYNEQFF. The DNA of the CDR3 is TGTGCCTGGAGTGTTGAACAGATCTACAATGAGCAGTTCTTC.

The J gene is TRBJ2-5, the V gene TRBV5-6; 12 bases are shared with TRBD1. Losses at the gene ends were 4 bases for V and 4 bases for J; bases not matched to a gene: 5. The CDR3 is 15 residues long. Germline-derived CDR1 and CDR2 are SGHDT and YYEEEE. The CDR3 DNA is TGTGCCAGCAGCAGGGGGACAGGGGGCGCAGAGACCCAGTACTTC. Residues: CASSRGTGGAETQYF.

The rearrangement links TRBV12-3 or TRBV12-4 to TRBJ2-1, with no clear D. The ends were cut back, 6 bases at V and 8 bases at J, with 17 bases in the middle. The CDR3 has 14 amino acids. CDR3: CASSTRNTPHEQFF. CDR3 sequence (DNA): TGTGCCAGCAGCACGAGGAACACCCCTCATGAGCAGTTCTTC.

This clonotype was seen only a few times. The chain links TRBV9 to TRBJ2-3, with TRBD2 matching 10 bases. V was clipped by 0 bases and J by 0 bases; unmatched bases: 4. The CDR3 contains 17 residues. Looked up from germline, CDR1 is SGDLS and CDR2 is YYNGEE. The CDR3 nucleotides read TGTGCCAGCAGCGTAGGGCTAGCGGGAGCTAGCACAGATACGCAGTATTTT. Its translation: CASSVGLAGASTDTQYF.